This is a list of T cell receptor beta chains from one sample in a study of glioma-infiltrating T cells after dendritic cell vaccination. The table came from immunoSEQ multiplex PCR; TCRdb's copy has only in-frame clones and leaves some out. The sample records 100,000 or so clones, roughly 90% being singletons. The sequences come from blood, collected after dendritic cell vaccination. The source of these receptors is a human donor with glioblastoma. CDR3s include the opening cysteine and the closing phenylalanine or tryptophan. D genes are given only for firm matches. The size field is filled for only some rows; it gives once, few, many or a size class.

TRBD2 | NA | TRBJ2-3 | TRBV25-1 | CASSEGGAGGAGLDTQYF | TGTGCCAGCAGCGAAGGAGGAGCGGGAGGCGCCGGTTTAGATACGCAGTATTTT
NA | few | TRBJ2-3 | TRBV6-6 | CASRTANGGEADTQYF | TGTGCCAGCAGGACGGCGAACGGGGGAGAGGCAGATACGCAGTATTTT
TRBD2 | NA | TRBJ2-3 | TRBV6-5 | CASSLGLATDTQYF | TGTGCCAGCAGTCTTGGACTAGCGACAGATACGCAGTATTTT
NA | NA | TRBJ1-6 | TRBV10-1 | CASSTGPNSPLHF | TGCGCCAGCAGTACAGGTCCCAATTCACCCCTCCACTTT
NA | NA | TRBJ2-2 | TRBV27 | CASSFRTGELFF | TGTGCCAGCAGTTTTAGAACCGGGGAGCTGTTTTTT
NA | few | TRBJ2-7 | TRBV11-1 | CASSKIGTYGGTYEQYF | TGTGCCAGCAGCAAAATTGGGACCTACGGGGGAACCTACGAGCAGTACTTC
NA | NA | TRBJ2-3 | TRBV14 | CASSQDDLQITDTQYF | TGTGCCAGCAGCCAAGATGACTTACAAATCACAGATACGCAGTATTTT
TRBD2 | NA | TRBJ2-5 | TRBV9 | CASSDLAAQETQYF | TGTGCCAGCAGCGACCTAGCGGCCCAAGAGACCCAGTACTTC
NA | NA | TRBJ1-1 | TRBV30 | CAGRRNTEAFF | TGTGCCGGCCGCCGTAACACTGAAGCTTTCTTT
TRBD2 | once | TRBJ2-4 | TRBV2 | CASSEGLVGDIQYF | TGTGCCAGCAGTGAGGGACTAGTTGGCGACATTCAGTACTTC
NA | NA | TRBJ1-1 | TRBV5-5 | CASSRVMAAGNTEAFF | TGTGCCAGCAGCCGGGTCATGGCCGCGGGGAACACTGAAGCTTTCTTT
TRBD2 | NA | TRBJ2-1 | TRBV5-1 | CASSVTSGRNEQFF | TGCGCCAGCAGCGTTACTAGCGGGAGGAATGAGCAGTTCTTC
NA | NA | TRBJ2-2 | TRBV9 | CASSAGPGIGELFF | TGTGCCAGCAGCGCCGGCCCGGGAATCGGGGAGCTGTTTTTT
NA | NA | TRBJ1-5 | TRBV6-1 | CASLGQRHSNQPQHF | TGTGCCAGCCTGGGGCAGCGACATAGCAATCAGCCCCAGCATTTT